This T cell receptor beta chain originates from a study of blood T cell repertoires in COVID-19. The table came from immunoSEQ multiplex PCR; TCRdb's copy has only in-frame clones and leaves some out. Of under 150,000 clones in the sample, 80% to 85% are singletons; the top ten hold 4%. The CDR3 contains 15 residues. Germline loops: CDR1 LGHNA, CDR2 YNFKEQ. V lost 0 bases, J lost 3 bases, and 3 bases stayed unmatched. This TCR came from a woman aged 60-75 years with acute or convalescent COVID-19. What was sequenced was peripheral blood. The chain combines TRBV4-2 with TRBJ2-7; the match to TRBD2 covers 9 bases. Here the CDR3 reads CASSQESRGGYEQYF. CDR3 nucleotide sequence: TGTGCCAGCAGCCAAGAATCGCGGGGGGGCTACGAGCAGTACTTC.